This T cell receptor beta chain was recovered during a study of T cells in Graves' hyperthyroidism and ophthalmopathy. Study conclusions and caveats: A 13 V-J signature model discriminated ophthalmopathy versus stable hyperthyroidism.

This clonotype appeared a few times. Its antigen is not identified. V dropped 1 base and J dropped 2; count of bases not matched to a gene: 9. This CDR3 contains 17 residues. Germline CDR1 and CDR2: SGHDN and FVKESK. Template material for amplifying TCR beta CDR3 regions consisted of RNA transcripts. RT-PCR in the first round (using the HTBI primer set) targeted the TCR CDR3. TCRdb used MiXCR to reprocess the multiplex PCR reads, holding one entry per CDR3 protein. The table has hundreds of thousands of distinct CDR3 sequences, approximately 15% seen once. The source is a woman aged 18-30 years with Graves' hyperthyroidism. Sequencing was performed on blood. The chain is built from TRBV14 and TRBJ1-1; the match to TRBD1 covers 8 bases. The CDR3: CASSQVPVTGANTEAFF. CDR3 coding DNA: TGTGCCAGCAGCCAAGTTCCGGTGACAGGGGCTAACACTGAAGCTTTCTTT.